This TCR beta chain was obtained from a study of blood T cell repertoires in COVID-19. Study context: COVID-19 samples, acute and convalescent, were from the United States, Italy and Spain. PBMCs, B-cell-depleted T cells, or T cells were the source of the cDNA or gDNA that made up the material.

How the authors handled the data: Researchers report that nucleated cell counts were estimated from reference gene primer amplification. The method was immunoSEQ multiplex PCR; TCRdb's version includes in-frame clones alone and lacks a portion of them. V, J and clone size were drawn from that table, and D and trimming were deduced from the DNA. The profile shows approximately 200,000 clones, around 85% of them singletons. Trimming at V came to 6 bases and at J to 7 bases, leaving 6 bases not matched to a gene. The germline V gene encodes CDR1 LNHDA and CDR2 SQIVND (reference sequence). The CDR3 covers 12 residues.

This sequence was found in an older man with active or convalescent COVID-19. This chain connects TRBV19 to TRBJ2-7, with 7 nucleotides matching TRBD1. Sample: peripheral blood. CDR3 DNA: TGTGCCAGTAGCCAGACAGGGAGAGAGCAGTACTTC. Amino acids: CASSQTGREQYF.